Sequencing of this TCR beta chain was carried out in a study of resident and recirculating memory T cells in vitiligo. Background on the study: Epidermis came from shave biopsies of lesional and nonlesional sites, plus PBMCs.

The CDR3 extends over 16 amino acids. With 3 bases clipped from V and 8 bases from J, the junction kept 12 bases outside the gene matches. CDR1 SGHDT and CDR2 YYEEEE come from the germline V gene. Stability required unchanged lesions during the previous 6 months. Anyone treated within the previous three months was excluded. Sequenced by immunoSEQ multiplex PCR; TCRdb stores in-frame clones only, minus some. Of more than 35,000 clones listed, about nine tenths are singletons. Sequencing was performed on blood. The chain links TRBV5-6 to TRBJ1-4; TRBD1 aligns across 8 bases. This sequence was found in a male donor with vitiligo. The CDR3 bases are TGTGCCAGCAGCTGGAAATCGACAGGGGTTCGCGAAAAACTGTTTTTT. It specifies CASSWKSTGVREKLFF.